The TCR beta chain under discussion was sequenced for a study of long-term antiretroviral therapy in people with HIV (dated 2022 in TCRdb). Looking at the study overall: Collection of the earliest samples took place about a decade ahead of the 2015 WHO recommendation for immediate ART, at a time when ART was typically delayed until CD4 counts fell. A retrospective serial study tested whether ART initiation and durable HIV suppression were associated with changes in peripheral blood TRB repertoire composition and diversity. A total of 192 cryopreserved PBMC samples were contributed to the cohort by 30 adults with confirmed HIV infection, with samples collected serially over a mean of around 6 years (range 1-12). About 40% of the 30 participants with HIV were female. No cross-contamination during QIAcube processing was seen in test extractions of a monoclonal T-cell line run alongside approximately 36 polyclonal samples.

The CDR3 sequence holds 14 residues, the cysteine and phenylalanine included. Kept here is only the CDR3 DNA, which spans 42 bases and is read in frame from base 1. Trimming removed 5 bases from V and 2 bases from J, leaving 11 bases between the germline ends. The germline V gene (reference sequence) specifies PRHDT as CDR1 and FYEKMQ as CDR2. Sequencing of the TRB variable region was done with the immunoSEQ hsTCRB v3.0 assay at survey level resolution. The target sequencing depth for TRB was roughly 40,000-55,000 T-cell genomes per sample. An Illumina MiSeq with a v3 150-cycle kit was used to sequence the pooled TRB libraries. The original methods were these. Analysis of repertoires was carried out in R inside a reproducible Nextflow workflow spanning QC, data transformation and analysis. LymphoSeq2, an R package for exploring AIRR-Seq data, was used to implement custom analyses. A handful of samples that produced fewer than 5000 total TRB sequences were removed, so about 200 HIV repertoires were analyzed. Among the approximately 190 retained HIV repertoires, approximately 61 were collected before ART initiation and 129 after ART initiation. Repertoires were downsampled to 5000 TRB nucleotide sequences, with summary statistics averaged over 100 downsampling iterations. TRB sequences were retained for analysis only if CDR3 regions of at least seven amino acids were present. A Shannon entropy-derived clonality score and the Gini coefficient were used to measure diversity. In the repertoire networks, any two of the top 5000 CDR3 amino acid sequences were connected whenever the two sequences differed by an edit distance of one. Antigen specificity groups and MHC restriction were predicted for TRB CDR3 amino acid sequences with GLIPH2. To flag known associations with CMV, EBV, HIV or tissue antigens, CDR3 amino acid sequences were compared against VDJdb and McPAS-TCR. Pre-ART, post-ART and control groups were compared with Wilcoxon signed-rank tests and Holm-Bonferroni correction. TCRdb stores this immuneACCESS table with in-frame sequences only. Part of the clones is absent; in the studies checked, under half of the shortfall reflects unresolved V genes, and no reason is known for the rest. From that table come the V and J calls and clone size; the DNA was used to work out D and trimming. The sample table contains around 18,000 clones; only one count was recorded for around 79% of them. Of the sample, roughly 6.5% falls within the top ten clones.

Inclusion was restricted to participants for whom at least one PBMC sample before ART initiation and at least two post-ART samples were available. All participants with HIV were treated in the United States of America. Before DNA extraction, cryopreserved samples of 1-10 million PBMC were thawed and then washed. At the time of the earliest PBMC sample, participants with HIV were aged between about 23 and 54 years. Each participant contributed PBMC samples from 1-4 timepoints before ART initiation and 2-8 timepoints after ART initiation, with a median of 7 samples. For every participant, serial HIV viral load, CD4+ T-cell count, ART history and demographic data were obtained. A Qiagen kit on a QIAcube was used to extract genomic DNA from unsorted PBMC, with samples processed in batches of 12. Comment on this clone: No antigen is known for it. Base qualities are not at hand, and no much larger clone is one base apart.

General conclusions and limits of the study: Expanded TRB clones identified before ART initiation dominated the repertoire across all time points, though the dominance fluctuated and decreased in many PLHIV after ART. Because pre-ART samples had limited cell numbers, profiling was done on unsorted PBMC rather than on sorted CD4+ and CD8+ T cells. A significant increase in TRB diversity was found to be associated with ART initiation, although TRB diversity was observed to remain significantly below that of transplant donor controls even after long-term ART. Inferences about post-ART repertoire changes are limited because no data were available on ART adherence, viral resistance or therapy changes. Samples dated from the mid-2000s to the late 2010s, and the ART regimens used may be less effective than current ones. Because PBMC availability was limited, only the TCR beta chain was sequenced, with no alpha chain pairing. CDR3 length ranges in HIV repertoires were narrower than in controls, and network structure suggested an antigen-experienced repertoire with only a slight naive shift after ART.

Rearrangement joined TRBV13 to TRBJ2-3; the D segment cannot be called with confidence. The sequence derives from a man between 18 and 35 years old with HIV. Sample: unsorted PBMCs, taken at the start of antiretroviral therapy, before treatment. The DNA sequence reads TGTGCCAGCAGCATGGGGAAAGTCACAGATACGCAGTATTTT. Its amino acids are CASSMGKVTDTQYF.